This entry lists 20 T cell receptor beta chains sequenced from one sample in a study of control samples from healthy donors and cancer patients. The assay was immunoSEQ multiplex PCR, and TCRdb's table has in-frame clones only and misses some. The top ten clones hold about 35% of a sample with 75,000 to 95,000 clones, about 81% of them seen once. The sequenced sample consisted of PBMCs. These TCRs come from an older man with lung cancer.

This clone was detected once. This chain connects TRBV6-5 to TRBJ2-7, with 9 bases lining up with TRBD1. Trimming cost V 6 bases and J 9 bases; bases outside gene matches: 12. Germline-derived CDR1 and CDR2 are MNHEY and SVGAGI. This CDR3 is 14 amino acids long. This chain's CDR3 is CASSRDRERLGQYF. The DNA for the CDR3 is TGTGCCAGCAGCCGGGACAGGGAACGGCTGGGGCAGTACTTC.

The chain uses TRBV5-1 and TRBJ2-3, with D perhaps matching TRBD1 (6 bases). The length of the CDR3 is 14 residues. In germline, CDR1 is SGHRS, CDR2 YFSETQ. V dropped 0 bases and J dropped 5 bases, with 10 bases sitting between them. DNA for the CDR3: TGCGCCAGCAGCTTGGGCCCAGGGGTAGATACGCAGTATTTT. Residues: CASSLGPGVDTQYF.

CDR3 nucleotides: TGTGCCAGCAGCTTAAACAGGGAGGTCTATGGCTACACCTTC. Protein: CASSLNREVYGYTF. The chain has TRBV7-9 and TRBJ1-2, with a tentative D call TRBD1 (6 bases). V dropped 2 bases and J dropped 4 bases, with 11 bases sitting between them. Germline V lookup: CDR1 SEHNR, CDR2 FQNEAQ (reference sequence). This CDR3 has 14 amino acids.

J is TRBJ2-7 and V is TRBV27; the match to TRBD1 covers 7 bases. The J segment lost 6 bases and the V segment lost 5 bases, leaving 7 bases of the junction unmatched. Looked up from germline, CDR1 is MNHEY and CDR2 is SMNVEV (reference sequence). The CDR3 totals 13 residues. The DNA for the CDR3 is TGTGCCAGCAGTGTACACCACAGGGGCGAGCAGTACTTC. Residues: CASSVHHRGEQYF.

The chain combines TRBV28 with TRBJ2-1; D is unresolved. Germline values: CDR1 MDHEN, CDR2 SYDVKM. CDR3 length equals 12 residues. Trimming removed 6 bases at V and 14 bases at J, with 17 bases between. CDR3 nucleotide sequence: TGTGCCAGCAGCCAACTTCTACTCACTGAGTTCTTC. This codes for CASSQLLLTEFF.

The count of this clone is one. The V and J genes are TRBV6-5 and TRBJ1-3; no definite D call. V lost 10 bases and J lost 2, with 18 bases in between. The germline V gene has CDR1 MNHEY and CDR2 SVGAGI. CDR3 length: 15 residues. The CDR3 here is CATKRDTAAGNTIYF. The CDR3 nucleotides are TGTGCCACCAAGAGAGACACCGCGGCTGGAAACACCATATATTTT.

The chain is built from TRBV5-1 and TRBJ1-5; TRBD1 might be the D (5 bases). V lost 2 bases and J lost 8, with 17 bases in between. The CDR3 loop spans 15 amino acids. Germline loops: CDR1 SGHRS, CDR2 YFSETQ. The CDR3 is CASSFLGEVLEPQHF. The CDR3 DNA is TGCGCCAGCAGCTTTCTGGGGGAGGTGTTGGAGCCCCAGCATTTT.

This clone was seen only a few times. V gene TRBV30 combines with J gene TRBJ2-7; D is perhaps TRBD1 (5 bases). The CDR3 extends over 13 amino acids. Deletions cut 3 bases from V and 2 bases from J, with 11 bases between. Per germline, CDR1 GTSNPN and CDR2 SVGIG (reference sequence). CDR3 bases: TGTGCCTGGAGGTCACCAGGGACCTACGAGCAGTACTTC. Its protein is CAWRSPGTYEQYF. The full variable domain, rest sourced from reference TRBV30 and TRBJ2-7, is SQTIHQWPATLVQPVGSPLSLECTVEGTSNPNLYWYRQAAGRGLQLLFYSVGIGQISSEVPQNLSASRPQDRQFILSSKKLLLSDSGFYLCAWRSPGTYEQYFGPGTRLTVT.

This clone was observed a single time. The V call is TRBV6-5, the J call TRBJ2-7; D gene ambiguous. V was shortened by 2 bases and J by 2 bases, with 10 bases between the two germline ends. Germline V gene data show CDR1 as MNHEY and CDR2 as SVGAGI. There are 14 residues in the CDR3. The CDR3 DNA reads as TGTGCCAGCAGTTACGCCCCCGAGGCCTACGAGCAGTACTTC. This codes for CASSYAPEAYEQYF.

This chain uses TRBV5-4 with TRBJ2-7, with TRBD1 matching 7 bases. Germline V gives CDR1 SGHNT, CDR2 YYREEE (reference sequence). The CDR3 is 14 residues long. V trimming: 2 bases; J trimming: 4 bases; junction bases outside the gene matches: 6. The chain's CDR3 is CASSFATGPYEQYF. The CDR3 region has the DNA TGTGCCAGCAGCTTCGCGACAGGGCCATACGAGCAGTACTTC. Using reference TRBV5-4 and TRBJ2-7 for the parts outside the CDR3, the full variable domain is ETGVTQSPTHLIKTRGQQVTLRCSSQSGHNTVSWYQQALGQGPQFIFQYYREEENGRGNFPPRFSGLQFPNYSSELNVNALELDDSALYLCASSFATGPYEQYFGPGTRLTVT.

The genes are TRBV2 and TRBJ2-5; 12 bases align to TRBD2. The CDR3 spans 15 residues. Looked up from germline, CDR1 is SNHLY and CDR2 is FYNNEI. V trimming: 7 bases; J trimming: 3 bases; junction bases outside the gene matches: 6. Here the CDR3 reads CASTSGGAGKETQYF. The CDR3 DNA follows: TGTGCCAGCACTAGCGGGGGGGCTGGGAAAGAGACCCAGTACTTC.

This clone was counted a single time. The rearrangement links TRBV6-2 or TRBV6-3 to TRBJ1-6; D ambiguous. V lost 0 bases, J lost 10 bases, and 10 bases lay in between. This CDR3 comprises 14 residues. The germline CDR1 and CDR2 sequences are MNHEY and SVGEGT. The CDR3 DNA is TGTGCCAGCAGTTACTCCCAGGCAGGATCACCCCTCCACTTT. Its translation is CASSYSQAGSPLHF.

The V and J genes are TRBV5-8 and TRBJ1-3; TRBD1 is a possible D gene (6 bases). The CDR3 runs 14 residues. Germline CDR1 SGHTS, CDR2 YDEGEE. With 4 bases removed from V and 5 bases from J, the gap between germline ends came to 13 bases. The CDR3 DNA follows: TGTGCCAGCAGCCCCGGGACAATCAGAAACACCATATATTTT. The encoded protein is CASSPGTIRNTIYF.

The chain combines TRBV7-2 with TRBJ2-6, with TRBD1 matching 11 bases. J was trimmed by 2 bases and V by 5 bases; bases with no gene match: 8. The CDR3 has 18 residues. Germline lookup yields CDR1 SGHTA and CDR2 FQGNSA. The CDR3 loop is CASSPRTGGATGANVLTF. The DNA for the CDR3 is TGTGCCAGCAGCCCCAGGACAGGGGGCGCCACTGGGGCCAACGTCCTGACTTTC.

This clone was detected only a few times. The genes are TRBV6-5 and TRBJ1-2; D is unresolved. CDR3 size: 15 residues. The germline V gene encodes CDR1 MNHEY and CDR2 SVGAGI. The V end lost 8 bases, the J end lost 4 bases, and 20 bases lay between the germline ends. CDR3 sequence reads: CASSFGRFKSYGYTF. In DNA form, the CDR3 reads TGTGCCAGCTCATTTGGGAGGTTTAAGAGCTATGGCTACACCTTC.

The genes are TRBV7-8 and TRBJ2-5, with D possibly TRBD1 on 5 matching bases. The germline CDR1 and CDR2 sequences are SGHVS and FQNEAQ. Trimming took 3 bases from V and 4 from J, leaving 15 bases between them. The CDR3 length is 15 residues. Written as DNA, the CDR3 is TGTGCCAGCAGCTTTTCGGCAGGGCTCCCAGAGACCCAGTACTTC. It translates to CASSFSAGLPETQYF.

V and J are TRBV3-1 (or the pseudogene TRBV3-2) and TRBJ1-2; TRBD1 agrees at 10 bases. CDR1 is LGHDT and CDR2 is YNNKEL in the germline V gene (reference sequence). The CDR3 loop spans 15 amino acids. V lost 4 bases, J lost 7 bases, and 9 bases stayed unmatched. For the CDR3, the DNA is TGTGCCAGCAGCCTCGGACAGGGGGGAGGTGGTGGCTACACCTTC. It encodes CASSLGQGGGGGYTF.

Regarding this clone: One junction end disagrees with the germline gene, perhaps due to a read error. This chain uses TRBV7-7 with TRBJ2-3; no reliable D call. This CDR3 spans 15 amino acids. The germline V gene encodes CDR1 SSHAT and CDR2 FNYEAQ (reference sequence). CDR3 region: CASSLGRASTDTQYF. The CDR3 DNA follows: TGTGCTAGCAGCTTAGGCCGTGCTAGCACAGATACGCAGTATTTT. Based on the CDR3 plus reference TRBV7-7 and TRBJ2-3, the full variable domain is GAGVSQSPRYKVTKRGQDVTLRCDPISSHATLYWYQQALGQGPEFLTYFNYEAQPDKSGLPSDRFSAERPEGSISTLTIQRTEQRDSAMYRCASSLGRASTDTQYFGPGTRLTVL.

The gene calls are TRBV6-6 and TRBJ1-5; D is possibly TRBD1 (5 bases). Trimming took 4 bases from V and 1 from J, leaving 11 bases between them. CDR3 length: 15 residues. Germline CDR1 is MNHNY and CDR2 is SVGAGI (reference sequence). The CDR3 is CASSFSRDSNQPQHF. The DNA of the CDR3 is TGTGCCAGCAGTTTCTCCCGGGACAGCAATCAGCCCCAGCATTTT.

The chain recombines TRBV27 with TRBJ1-6; D perhaps matches TRBD1 (5 bases). Germline CDR1 is MNHEY and CDR2 is SMNVEV (reference sequence). Trimming stripped 7 bases from V and 13 bases from J, with 29 bases between. The CDR3 extends over 17 amino acids. CDR3: CASIRGLDQEEVIPLHF. In DNA, the CDR3 is TGTGCCAGCATTAGGGGCCTGGATCAGGAGGAGGTGATCCCCCTCCACTTT.